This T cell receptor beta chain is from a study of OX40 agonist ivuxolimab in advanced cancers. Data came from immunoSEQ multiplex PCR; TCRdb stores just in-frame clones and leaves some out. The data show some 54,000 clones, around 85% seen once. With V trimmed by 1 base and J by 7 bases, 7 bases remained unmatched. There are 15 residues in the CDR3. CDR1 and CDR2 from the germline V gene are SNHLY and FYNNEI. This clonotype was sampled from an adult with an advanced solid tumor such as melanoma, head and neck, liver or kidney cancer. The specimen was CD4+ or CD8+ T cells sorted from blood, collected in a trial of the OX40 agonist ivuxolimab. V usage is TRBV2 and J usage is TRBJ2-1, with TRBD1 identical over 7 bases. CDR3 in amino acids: CASSEVRGLRNEQFF. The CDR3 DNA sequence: TGTGCCAGCAGTGAAGTAAGGGGGCTAAGGAATGAGCAGTTCTTC. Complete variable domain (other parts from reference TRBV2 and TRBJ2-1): EPEVTQTPSHQVTQMGQEVILRCVPISNHLYFYWYRQILGQKVEFLVSFYNNEISEKSEIFDDQFSVERPDGSNFTLKIRSTKLEDSAMYFCASSEVRGLRNEQFFGPGTRLTVL.